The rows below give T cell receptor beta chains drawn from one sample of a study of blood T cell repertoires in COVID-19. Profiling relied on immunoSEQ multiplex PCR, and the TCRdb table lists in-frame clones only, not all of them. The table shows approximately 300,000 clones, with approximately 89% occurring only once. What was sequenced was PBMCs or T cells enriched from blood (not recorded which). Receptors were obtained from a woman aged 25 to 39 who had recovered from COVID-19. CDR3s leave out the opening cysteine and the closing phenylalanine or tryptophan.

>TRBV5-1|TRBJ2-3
ASSFGLAADTQY
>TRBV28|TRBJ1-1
ASSTRQFTEAF
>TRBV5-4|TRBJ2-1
ASSVGAGAGKGAYNEQF
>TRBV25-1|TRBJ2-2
ASSELGSGKNTGELF
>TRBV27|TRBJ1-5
ASSPVTGGNQPQH
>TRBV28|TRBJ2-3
ASSPASGGAVDTQY
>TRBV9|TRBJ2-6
ASDRDRDGANVLT
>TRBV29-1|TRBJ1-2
SVGDSIYGYT
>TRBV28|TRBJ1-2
ASSSRAARGNYGYT
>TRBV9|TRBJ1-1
ASSGYGAEAF
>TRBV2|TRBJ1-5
ASTPQGAHQPQH
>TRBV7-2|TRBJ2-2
ASSPSSTGITGELF
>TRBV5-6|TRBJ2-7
ASSPEGRGSHEQY
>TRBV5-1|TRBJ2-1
ASSLEGAYNEQF
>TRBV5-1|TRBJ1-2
ASSLKAPGRGTGYGYT
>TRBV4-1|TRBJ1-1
ASSRDRRGRGSTEAF
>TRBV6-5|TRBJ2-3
ASSYSLSSTDTQY
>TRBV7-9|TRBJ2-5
ASSPPESLGSQY
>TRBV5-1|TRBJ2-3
ASSPGLAGITDTQY
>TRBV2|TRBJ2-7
ASRRTSGSYEQY
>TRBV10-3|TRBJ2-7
ATSLATYEQY
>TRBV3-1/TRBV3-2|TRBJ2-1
ASSQASGGLEQF
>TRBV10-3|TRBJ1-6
AISDPDGSNSPLH
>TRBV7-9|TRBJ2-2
ASSLERARIQGGELF
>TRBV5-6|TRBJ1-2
ASSFSWTGGNGYT
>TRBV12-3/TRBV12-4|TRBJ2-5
ASSLAGRETQY
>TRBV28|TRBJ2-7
ASSSSSTGANYEQY
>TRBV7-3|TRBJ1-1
ASSPLGGSTEAF
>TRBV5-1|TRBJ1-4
ASSFWKTGDVGKLF
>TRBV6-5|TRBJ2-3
ASSYATSGVADTQY
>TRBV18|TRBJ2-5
ASSPSRQETQY
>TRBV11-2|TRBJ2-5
ASSRGGYQETQY
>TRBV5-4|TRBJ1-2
ASHTQGIEGYT
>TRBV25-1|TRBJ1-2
ASSTGNGYT
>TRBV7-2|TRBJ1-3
ASSPRGTFLSSGNTIY
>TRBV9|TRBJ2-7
ASSPRGDSVDEQY
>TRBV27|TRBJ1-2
ASSLWGQGAFRYGYT
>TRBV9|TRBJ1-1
ASSDPPGGRNTEAF
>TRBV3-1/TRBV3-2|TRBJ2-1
ASSPGLAGGLNEQF
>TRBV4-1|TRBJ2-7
ASSQEGGRGGIGEQY
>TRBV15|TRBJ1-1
ATSRDYSGVRSPEAF
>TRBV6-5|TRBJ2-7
ASSYSGTGGKEQY
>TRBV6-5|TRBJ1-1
ASSYSTGTEAF
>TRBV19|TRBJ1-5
ASSSDRGSYQPQH
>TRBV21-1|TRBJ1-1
ASSGREGENTEAF
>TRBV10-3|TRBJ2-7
ALRPTGAHYEQY
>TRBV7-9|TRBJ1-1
ASSPQGGNTEAF
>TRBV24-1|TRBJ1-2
ATTNIGGGYT
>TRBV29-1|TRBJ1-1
SVAGRTNTEAF
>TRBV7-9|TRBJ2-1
ASSLVARVNEQF
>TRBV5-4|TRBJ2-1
ASSSSGGASYNEQF
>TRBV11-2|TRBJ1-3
ASSQAGVRSGNTIY
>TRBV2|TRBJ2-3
ASSVRRASTDTQY
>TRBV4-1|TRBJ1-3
ASSQLATGSSGNTIY
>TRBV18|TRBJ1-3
ASSPSRRGSGNTIY
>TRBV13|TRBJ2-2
ASSSSSESPGELF
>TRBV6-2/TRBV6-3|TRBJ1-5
ASSGQEGNQPQH
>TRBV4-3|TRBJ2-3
ASSQDLNTIYTQY
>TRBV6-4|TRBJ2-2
ASSEGKGLAGTGELF
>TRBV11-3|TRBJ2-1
ASSLDRGTGVNEQF